This T cell receptor (beta chain) comes out of a study of cytomegalovirus exposure and HLA in healthy donors. Broader study findings: HLA alleles were associated with fewer than 20,000 TCR beta sequences in a later analysis at 0.05 false discovery rate. In a later analysis, the majority of CMV-associated beta chains seemingly showed HLA restriction.

The PCR employed 60 Vbeta primers together with 13 Jbeta primers. TCRdb keeps only in-frame clones here, not all; method: immunoSEQ multiplex PCR. The table has 90,000 to 150,000 clones, 74% seen once. V was shortened by 1 base and J by 7 bases, with 11 bases between the two germline ends. The CDR3 is 15 residues long. The germline CDR1 and CDR2 sequences are MGHDK and SYGVNS. This clone was seen only a few times. Its antigen is currently unknown. The sequence was obtained from a human donor in good health. V and J are TRBV25-1 and TRBJ1-6, with D tentatively TRBD1 (6 bases). Sample: PBMCs. This CDR3 reads CASSELWTENSPLHF. The CDR3 DNA reads TGTGCCAGCAGTGAATTGTGGACAGAGAATTCACCCCTCCACTTT.